Presented here are 19 T cell receptor beta chains from one specimen sequenced in a study of blood T cell repertoires in COVID-19. The data were produced by immunoSEQ multiplex PCR, yet TCRdb's version contains in-frame clones alone and is incomplete. The table records 160,000 or so clones, 87% of them present only once. Sequenced: peripheral blood. The source of these receptors is an older woman who had recovered from COVID-19.

The chain carries TRBV7-9 and TRBJ1-4, with 9 nucleotides matching TRBD1. This CDR3 contains 14 residues. V was pared by 4 bases and J by 8 bases, with 5 bases of the junction left unmatched. CDR1 SEHNR and CDR2 FQNEAQ come from the germline V gene (reference sequence). The CDR3 is CASSSYRGREKLFF. In nucleotides, the CDR3 is TGTGCCAGCAGCTCTTACAGGGGGCGAGAAAAACTGTTTTTT. Variable domain in full (rest from reference TRBV7-9 and TRBJ1-4): DTGVSQNPRHKITKRGQNVTFRCDPISEHNRLYWYRQTLGQGPEFLTYFQNEAQLEKSRLLSDRFSAERPKGSFSTLEIQRTEQGDSAMYLCASSSYRGREKLFFGSGTQLSVL.

The chain joins TRBV6-6 to TRBJ1-3; perhaps TRBD1 as D (5 bases). Trimming took off 5 bases at V and 0 bases at J, with 11 bases between the two ends. The V gene's germline CDR1 is MNHNY and CDR2 SVGAGI (reference sequence). The CDR3 consists of 15 residues. As DNA, the CDR3 is TGTGCCAGCAGTCCCCGGGGGAACTCTGGAAACACCATATATTTT. It encodes CASSPRGNSGNTIYF.

The chain has TRBV4-1 and TRBJ1-2; D gene uncertain. The CDR3 has 14 residues. V lost 0 bases, J lost 6 bases, and 11 bases lay in between. Germline V gives CDR1 MGHRA, CDR2 YSYEKL. This CDR3 reads CASSQDHWGDGYTF. For the CDR3, the DNA is TGCGCCAGCAGCCAAGATCATTGGGGAGATGGCTACACCTTC.

This clone appeared a single time. J is TRBJ2-1 and V is TRBV5-1; 10 positions agree with TRBD2. The CDR3 contains 15 residues. Germline V lookup: CDR1 SGHRS, CDR2 YFSETQ. V gave up 4 bases and J gave up 5 bases; unmatched junction bases: 6. The CDR3 reads CASSGLAGADNEQFF. DNA for the CDR3: TGCGCCAGCAGCGGTCTAGCGGGGGCAGACAATGAGCAGTTCTTC.

This clone was picked up a small number of times. V usage is TRBV28 and J usage is TRBJ2-3; maybe TRBD2 (6 bases). CDR3 length: 14 residues. The V gene lost 7 bases and the J gene lost 0 bases, with 11 bases spanning the gap. Germline CDR1 is MDHEN and CDR2 is SYDVKM. CDR3 nucleotides: TGTGCCAGCAAAGAGGAGGGAAGCACAGATACGCAGTATTTT. Translating it yields CASKEEGSTDTQYF.

J is TRBJ1-5 and V is TRBV4-1, with 7 bases identical to TRBD1. The germline V gene has CDR1 MGHRA and CDR2 YSYEKL. This CDR3 comprises 14 residues. J lost 3 bases, V lost 4 bases, and 3 bases had no gene match. The CDR3 loop reads CASSRGTDNQPQHF. In DNA form, the CDR3 reads TGCGCCAGCAGCCGCGGGACAGACAATCAGCCCCAGCATTTT.

This clone has a single count. V gene TRBV19 combines with J gene TRBJ1-6; TRBD1 might be the D (5 bases). Germline CDR1 is LNHDA and CDR2 is SQIVND (reference sequence). V was clipped by 5 bases and J by 10 bases, with 21 bases between them. This CDR3 comprises 16 residues. The CDR3 sequence is CASSSLLLGRGSPLHF. For the CDR3, the DNA is TGTGCCAGTAGTTCCTTACTCCTCGGGCGGGGGTCACCCCTCCACTTT.

The chain couples TRBV4-2 to TRBJ2-1, with 7 nucleotides matching TRBD2. Unmatched junction bases numbered 10, after V lost 0 bases and J lost 8 bases. CDR3 length: 16 residues. The V gene's germline CDR1 is LGHNA and CDR2 YNFKEQ. CDR3 coding DNA: TGTGCCAGCAGCCAAGAATTAGGGGCGGGGGTCGATGAGCAGTTCTTC. Its translation is CASSQELGAGVDEQFF.

The rearrangement links TRBV2 to TRBJ1-1; D ambiguous. The ends were cut back, 7 bases at V and 1 base at J, with 4 bases in the middle. The CDR3 has 11 amino acids. The germline CDR1 and CDR2 sequences are SNHLY and FYNNEI. The CDR3 nucleotides read TGTGCCAGCACAAAGAACACTGAAGCTTTCTTT. It yields the protein CASTKNTEAFF.

This chain uses TRBV10-3 with TRBJ1-2; 8 nucleotides match TRBD1. The V and J ends lost 2 bases and 7 bases, in that order; junction bases with no gene match: 0. The germline CDR1 and CDR2 sequences are ENHRY and SYGVKD. This CDR3 has 12 amino acids. This CDR3 is CAISETGGGYTF. DNA for the CDR3: TGTGCCATCAGTGAGACAGGGGGTGGCTACACCTTC.

This rearrangement joins TRBV5-8 to TRBJ2-5; D ambiguous. The germline V and J ends were trimmed by 2 bases and 3 bases, with 5 bases remaining between them. Germline values: CDR1 SGHTS, CDR2 YDEGEE. The CDR3 loop spans 12 amino acids. The CDR3 protein is CASSLNKETQYF. The CDR3 DNA reads TGTGCCAGCAGCTTAAACAAAGAGACCCAGTACTTC.

This sequence joins TRBV28 and TRBJ2-7; TRBD1 matches 7 bases. From germline, CDR1 is MDHEN and CDR2 SYDVKM. This CDR3 is built from 14 residues. V trimming: 6 bases; J trimming: 5 bases; junction bases outside the gene matches: 10. The CDR3 is CASSLSTGINEQYF. CDR3 nucleotides: TGTGCCAGCAGCCTCTCGACAGGGATCAACGAGCAGTACTTC.

In its sample, this clone was seen a few times. The chain employs TRBV2 and TRBJ2-7; D might be TRBD1 (5 bases). Trimming stripped 8 bases from V and 3 bases from J, with 20 bases between. Germline CDR1 reads SNHLY; CDR2 reads FYNNEI. The CDR3 length is 15 residues. CDR3: CASPRQLADYYEQYF. The CDR3 nucleotides are TGTGCCAGCCCGAGACAGTTAGCTGATTACTACGAGCAGTACTTC.

The chain combines TRBV7-9 with TRBJ1-5; 7 bases map to TRBD1. The V segment lost 3 bases and the J segment 7 bases; nucleotides outside the gene matches: 6. Looked up from germline, CDR1 is SEHNR and CDR2 is FQNEAQ (reference sequence). This CDR3 has 14 amino acids. CDR3 DNA sequence: TGTGCCAGCAGCTTCGACAGGGAGTACCAGCCCCAGCATTTT. Amino acid sequence: CASSFDREYQPQHF.

V gene TRBV19 combines with J gene TRBJ1-5; D is unresolved. The CDR3 spans 16 residues. Looked up from germline, CDR1 is LNHDA and CDR2 is SQIVND (reference sequence). V was cut by 3 bases and J by 0 bases, with 12 bases left in between. The CDR3 DNA follows: TGTGCCAGTAGTATTCGTGCAACTTATAGCAATCAGCCCCAGCATTTT. Translation gives CASSIRATYSNQPQHF.

The J gene is TRBJ1-5, the V gene TRBV5-1, with a weak D call TRBD1 (6 bases). The CDR3 is 15 amino acids. V was pared by 0 bases and J by 3 bases, with 10 bases between. Per the germline V gene, CDR1 is SGHRS and CDR2 is YFSETQ. DNA for the CDR3: TGCGCCAGCAGCTTGGCGGGGGGCGTCAATCAGCCCCAGCATTTT. Protein: CASSLAGGVNQPQHF. Combining the CDR3 with reference TRBV5-1 and TRBJ1-5 gives the whole variable domain KAGVTQTPRYLIKTRGQQVTLSCSPISGHRSVSWYQQTPGQGLQFLFEYFSETQRNKGNFPGRFSGRQFSNSRSEMNVSTLELGDSALYLCASSLAGGVNQPQHFGDGTRLSIL.

The genes are TRBV9 and TRBJ2-3, with 12 nucleotides matching TRBD2. V gave up 4 bases and J gave up 3 bases; unmatched junction bases: 12. The CDR3 extends over 18 amino acids. Germline V gives CDR1 SGDLS, CDR2 YYNGEE. The CDR3 region has the DNA TGTGCCAGCAGCTTCAGGACTAGCGGGGATACCTCAACAGATACGCAGTATTTT. Translation gives CASSFRTSGDTSTDTQYF.

This chain joins TRBV10-2 and TRBJ2-1; possibly TRBD1 for D (5 bases). From germline, CDR1 is WSHSY and CDR2 SAAADI. The CDR3 runs to 15 residues. Trimming took 0 bases from V and 3 from J, leaving 9 bases between them. The CDR3 sequence: CASSESGPLYNEQFF. CDR3 coding DNA: TGCGCCAGCAGTGAGTCGGGGCCCCTCTACAATGAGCAGTTCTTC.

The chain employs TRBV5-1 and TRBJ1-1; D is ambiguous. The CDR3 covers 13 residues. Germline V CDR1 and CDR2: SGHRS, YFSETQ. V lost 0 bases to trimming and J lost 11 bases, with 14 bases between them. DNA of the CDR3: TGCGCCAGCAGCTTGGTACCTGCGCCTGTGGCTTTCTTT. This sequence encodes CASSLVPAPVAFF.